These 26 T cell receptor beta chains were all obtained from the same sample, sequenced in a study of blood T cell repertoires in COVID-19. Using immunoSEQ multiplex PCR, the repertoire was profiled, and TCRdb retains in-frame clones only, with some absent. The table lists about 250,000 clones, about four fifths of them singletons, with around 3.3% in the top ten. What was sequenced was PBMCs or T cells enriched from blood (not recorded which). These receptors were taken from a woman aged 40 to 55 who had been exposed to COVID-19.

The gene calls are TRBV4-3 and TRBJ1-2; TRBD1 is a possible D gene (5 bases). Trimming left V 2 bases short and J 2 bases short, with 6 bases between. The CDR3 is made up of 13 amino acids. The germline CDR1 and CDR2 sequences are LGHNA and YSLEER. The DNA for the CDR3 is TGCGCCAGCAGCCAACAGGGAAACTATGGCTACACCTTC. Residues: CASSQQGNYGYTF.

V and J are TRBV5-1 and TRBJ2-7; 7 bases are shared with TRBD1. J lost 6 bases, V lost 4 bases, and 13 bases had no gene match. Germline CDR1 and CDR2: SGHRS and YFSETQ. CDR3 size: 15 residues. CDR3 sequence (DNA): TGCGCCAGCAGCCCTGCCGAGGGGGCCCTCATCGAGCAGTACTTC. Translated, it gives CASSPAEGALIEQYF.

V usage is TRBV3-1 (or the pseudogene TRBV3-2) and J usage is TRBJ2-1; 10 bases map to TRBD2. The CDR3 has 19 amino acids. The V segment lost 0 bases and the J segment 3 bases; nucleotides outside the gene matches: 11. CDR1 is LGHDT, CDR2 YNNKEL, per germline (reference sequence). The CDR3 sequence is CASSQDDIAGGPNYNEQFF. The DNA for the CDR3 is TGTGCCAGCAGCCAAGATGATATAGCGGGGGGTCCCAACTACAATGAGCAGTTCTTC.

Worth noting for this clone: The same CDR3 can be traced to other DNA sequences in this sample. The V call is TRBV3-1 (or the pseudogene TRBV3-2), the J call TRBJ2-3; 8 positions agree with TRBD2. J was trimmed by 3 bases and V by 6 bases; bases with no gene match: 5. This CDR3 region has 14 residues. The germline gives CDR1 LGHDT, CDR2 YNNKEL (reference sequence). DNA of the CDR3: TGTGCCAGCAGTCAAAGCGGGGGTACAGATACGCAGTATTTT. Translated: CASSQSGGTDTQYF.

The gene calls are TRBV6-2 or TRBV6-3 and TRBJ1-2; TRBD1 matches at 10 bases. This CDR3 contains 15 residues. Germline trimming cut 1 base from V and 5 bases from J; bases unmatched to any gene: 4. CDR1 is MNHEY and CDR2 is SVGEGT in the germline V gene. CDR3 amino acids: CASSYLGQGRYGYTF. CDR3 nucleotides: TGTGCCAGCAGTTACTTGGGACAGGGGAGATATGGCTACACCTTC.

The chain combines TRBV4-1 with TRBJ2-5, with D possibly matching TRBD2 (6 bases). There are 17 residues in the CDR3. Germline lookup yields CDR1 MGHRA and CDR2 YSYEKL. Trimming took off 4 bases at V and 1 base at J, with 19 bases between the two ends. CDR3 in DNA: TGCGCCAGCAGCCGTTCCGGGACTCCATCACTCCAAGAGACCCAGTACTTC. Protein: CASSRSGTPSLQETQYF.

Written as DNA, the CDR3 is TGTGCCAGCAGCATGGACAGGGATCAGCCCCAGCATTTT. Encoded protein: CASSMDRDQPQHF. The gene calls are TRBV5-5 and TRBJ1-5, with 8 bases aligning to TRBD1. V trimming: 4 bases; J trimming: 5 bases; junction bases outside the gene matches: 2. The CDR3 consists of 13 residues. Germline V gene sequence: CDR1 SGHKS, CDR2 YYEKEE (reference sequence).

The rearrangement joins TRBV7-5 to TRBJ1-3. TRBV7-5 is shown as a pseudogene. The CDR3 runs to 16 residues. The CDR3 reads CARSLPNRAGGNTIYF. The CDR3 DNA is TGTGCCAGAAGCTTACCCAACCGCGCCGGGGGAAACACCATATATTTT.

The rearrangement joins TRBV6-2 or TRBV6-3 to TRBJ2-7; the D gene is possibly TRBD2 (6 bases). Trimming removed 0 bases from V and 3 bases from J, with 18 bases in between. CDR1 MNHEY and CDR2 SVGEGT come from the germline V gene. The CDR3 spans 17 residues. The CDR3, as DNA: TGTGCCAGCAGTTACTCGAGAGGCCGGGACTTACTCTACGAGCAGTACTTC. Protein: CASSYSRGRDLLYEQYF.

CDR3 loop: CAWSVARGVEAFF. The CDR3 coding sequence is TGTGCCTGGAGTGTAGCCAGGGGCGTTGAAGCTTTCTTT. J is TRBJ1-1 and V is TRBV30, with D possibly being TRBD1 (6 bases). Trimming took 0 bases from V and 7 from J, leaving 12 bases between them. Per germline, CDR1 GTSNPN and CDR2 SVGIG (reference sequence). The CDR3 extends over 13 amino acids.

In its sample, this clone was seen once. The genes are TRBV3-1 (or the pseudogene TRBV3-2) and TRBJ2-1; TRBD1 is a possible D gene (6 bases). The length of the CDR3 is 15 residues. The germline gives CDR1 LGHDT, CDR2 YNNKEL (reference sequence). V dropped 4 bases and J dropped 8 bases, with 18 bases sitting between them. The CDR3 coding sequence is TGTGCCAGCAGCCTTTGGCAGGGGCCCGCGGATGAGCAGTTCTTC. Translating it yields CASSLWQGPADEQFF.

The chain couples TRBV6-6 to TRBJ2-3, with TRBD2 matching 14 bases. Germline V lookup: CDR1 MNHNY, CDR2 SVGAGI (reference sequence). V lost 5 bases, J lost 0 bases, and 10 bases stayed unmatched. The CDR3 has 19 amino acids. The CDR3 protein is CASSRTGLAGGYSTDTQYF. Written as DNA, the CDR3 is TGTGCCAGCAGTCGAACCGGACTAGCGGGGGGTTATAGCACAGATACGCAGTATTTT.

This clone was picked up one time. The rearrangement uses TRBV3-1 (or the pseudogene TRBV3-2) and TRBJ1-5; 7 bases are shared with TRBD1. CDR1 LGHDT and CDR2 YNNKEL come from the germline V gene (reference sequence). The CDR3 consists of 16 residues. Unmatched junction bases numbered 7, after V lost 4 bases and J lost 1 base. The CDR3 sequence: CASSRTGDGSNQPQHF. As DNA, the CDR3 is TGTGCCAGCAGCCGAACAGGGGATGGAAGCAATCAGCCCCAGCATTTT.

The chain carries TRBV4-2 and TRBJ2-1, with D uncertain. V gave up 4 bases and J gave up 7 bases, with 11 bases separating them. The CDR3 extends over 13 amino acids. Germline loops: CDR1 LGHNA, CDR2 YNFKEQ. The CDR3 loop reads CASSLGRVNEQFF. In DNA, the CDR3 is TGTGCCAGCAGCCTTGGTCGGGTAAATGAGCAGTTCTTC.

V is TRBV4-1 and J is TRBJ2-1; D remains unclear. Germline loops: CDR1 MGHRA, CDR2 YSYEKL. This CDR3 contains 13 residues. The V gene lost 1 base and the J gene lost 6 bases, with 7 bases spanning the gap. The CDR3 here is CASSQARSNEQFF. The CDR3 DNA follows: TGCGCCAGCAGCCAAGCCCGGAGCAATGAGCAGTTCTTC.

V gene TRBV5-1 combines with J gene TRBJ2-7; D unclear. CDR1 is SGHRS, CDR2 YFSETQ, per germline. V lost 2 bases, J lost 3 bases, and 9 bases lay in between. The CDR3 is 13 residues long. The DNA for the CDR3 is TGCGCCAGCAGCTTCAACAGTTACTACGAGCAGTACTTC. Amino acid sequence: CASSFNSYYEQYF.

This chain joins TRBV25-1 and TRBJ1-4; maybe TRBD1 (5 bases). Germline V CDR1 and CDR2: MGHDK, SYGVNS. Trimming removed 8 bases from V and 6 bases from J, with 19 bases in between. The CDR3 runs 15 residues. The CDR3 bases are TGTGCCAGCGGGGACTCAGGGACTTTGGATGAAAAACTGTTTTTT. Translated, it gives CASGDSGTLDEKLFF.

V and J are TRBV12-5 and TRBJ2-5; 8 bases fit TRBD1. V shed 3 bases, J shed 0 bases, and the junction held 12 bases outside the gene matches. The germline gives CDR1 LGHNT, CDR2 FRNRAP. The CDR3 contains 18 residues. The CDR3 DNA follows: TGTGCTAGTGGTTTTAAGTTGACACAGGGGGAGAACCAAGAGACCCAGTACTTC. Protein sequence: CASGFKLTQGENQETQYF.

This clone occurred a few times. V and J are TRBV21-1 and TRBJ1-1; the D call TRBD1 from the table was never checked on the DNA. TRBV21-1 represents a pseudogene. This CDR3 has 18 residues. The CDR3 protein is CASSKVRTGSLRNTEAFF. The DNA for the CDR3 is TGTGCCAGCAGCAAAGTGCGGACAGGCTCCCTGAGGAACACTGAAGCTTTCTTT.

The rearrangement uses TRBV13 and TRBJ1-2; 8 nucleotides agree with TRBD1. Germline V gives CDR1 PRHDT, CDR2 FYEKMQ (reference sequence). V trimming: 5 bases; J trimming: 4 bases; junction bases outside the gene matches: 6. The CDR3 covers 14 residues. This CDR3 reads CASSTGTGGYGYTF. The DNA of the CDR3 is TGTGCCAGCAGCACGGGGACAGGCGGCTATGGCTACACCTTC.

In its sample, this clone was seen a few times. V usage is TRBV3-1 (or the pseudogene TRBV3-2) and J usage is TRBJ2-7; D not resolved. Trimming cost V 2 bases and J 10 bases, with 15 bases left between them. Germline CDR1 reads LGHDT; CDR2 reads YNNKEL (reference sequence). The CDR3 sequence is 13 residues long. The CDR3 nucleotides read TGTGCCAGCAGCCAAAGCTCGGTGATAGCACAGTACTTC. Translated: CASSQSSVIAQYF.

DNA for the CDR3: TGCGCCAGCAGCACGGGACAGATCACCGGGGAGCTGTTTTTT. Amino acids: CASSTGQITGELFF. The chain has TRBV5-1 and TRBJ2-2, with 7 bases fitting TRBD1. CDR3 size: 14 residues. CDR1 and CDR2 from the germline V gene are SGHRS and YFSETQ. The V gene end was trimmed by 4 bases and the J gene end by 4 bases; junction bases not matched to a gene: 4.

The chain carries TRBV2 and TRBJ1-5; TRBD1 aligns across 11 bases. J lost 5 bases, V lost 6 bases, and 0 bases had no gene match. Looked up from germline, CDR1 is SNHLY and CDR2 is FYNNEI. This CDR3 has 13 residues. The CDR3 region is CASRGQGDQPQHF. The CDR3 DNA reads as TGTGCCAGCAGGGGACAGGGGGATCAGCCCCAGCATTTT.

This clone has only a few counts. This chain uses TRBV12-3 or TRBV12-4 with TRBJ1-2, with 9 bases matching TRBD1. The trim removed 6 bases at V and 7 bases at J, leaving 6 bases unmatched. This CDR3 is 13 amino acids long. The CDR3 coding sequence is TGTGCCAGCAGCCTGGACAGGGGAAGTGGCTACACCTTC. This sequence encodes CASSLDRGSGYTF.

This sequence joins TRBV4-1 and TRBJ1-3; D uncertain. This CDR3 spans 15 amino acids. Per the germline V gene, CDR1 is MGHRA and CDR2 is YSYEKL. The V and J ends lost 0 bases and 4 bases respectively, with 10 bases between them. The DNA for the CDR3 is TGCGCCAGCAGCCAAGATCGGGGTCTCGGAAACACCATATATTTT. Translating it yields CASSQDRGLGNTIYF.

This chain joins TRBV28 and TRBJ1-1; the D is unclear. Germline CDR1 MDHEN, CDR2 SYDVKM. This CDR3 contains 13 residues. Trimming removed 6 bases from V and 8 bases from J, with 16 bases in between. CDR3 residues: CASRLLAGGEAFF. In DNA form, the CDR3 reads TGTGCCAGCAGACTTCTCGCGGGCGGCGAAGCTTTCTTT.